Below are 19 T cell receptor beta chains sequenced from a single sample in a study of shared clonotypes between healthy human individuals (TCRdb year 2020). Libraries were built with the immunoSEQ multiplex PCR assay. TCRdb carries this immuneACCESS record with in-frame sequences only. Its versions omit some clonotypes, under half of them owing to an unresolved V gene in the studies checked, with the rest unexplained. The sample records about 470,000 clones, 70% to 80% of which are singletons. The top ten hold roughly 13% of the sample. The sample consisted of PBMCs. These receptors originate from a woman aged 40 to 49 in good health. Some clones in this sample may be carry-over from other donors' samples.

The genes are TRBV5-1 and TRBJ2-7; tentatively, D is TRBD1 (5 bases). Trimming pared 0 bases from V and 2 bases from J, leaving 18 bases between. The CDR3 loop spans 17 amino acids. Germline CDR1 is SGHRS and CDR2 is YFSETQ. The DNA for the CDR3 is TGCGCCAGCAGCTTGGCCAATATTGCACAGGATCCCTACGAGCAGTACTTC. It yields the protein CASSLANIAQDPYEQYF.

The chain uses TRBV7-6 and TRBJ1-1; D gene unclear. Germline V gives CDR1 SGHVS, CDR2 FNYEAQ. The V and J ends lost 3 bases and 6 bases respectively, with 20 bases between them. The CDR3 contains 16 residues. This CDR3 is CASSLLEAGGRAEAFF. The CDR3 bases are TGTGCCAGCAGCTTGTTAGAGGCGGGCGGCCGCGCTGAAGCTTTCTTT.

This sequence joins TRBV4-1 and TRBJ2-3; D is undetermined. The germline V gene has CDR1 MGHRA and CDR2 YSYEKL. Deletions cut 1 base from V and 2 bases from J, with 16 bases between. CDR3 length: 17 amino acids. CDR3: CASSQGILRDPTDTQYF. CDR3 DNA: TGCGCCAGCAGCCAAGGCATCCTAAGGGATCCCACAGATACGCAGTATTTT.

The CDR3, as DNA: TGTGCCAGCACCCGACAGTTAACTAATGAAAAACTGTTTTTT. This gives the protein CASTRQLTNEKLFF. V gene TRBV6-1 combines with J gene TRBJ1-4, with a tentative D call TRBD1 (5 bases). V lost 7 bases and J 1 base, leaving 10 bases between the germline ends. CDR3 length equals 14 residues. Per the germline V gene, CDR1 is MNHNS and CDR2 is SASEGT.

The V call is TRBV29-1, the J call TRBJ1-1; TRBD1 might be the D (6 bases). This CDR3 region has 12 residues. CDR1 is SQVTM, CDR2 ANQGSEA, per germline. Trimming stripped 7 bases from V and 3 bases from J, with 12 bases between. In DNA form, the CDR3 reads TGCAGCGGAGGGGGGGTGCACACTGAAGCTTTCTTT. Amino acids: CSGGGVHTEAFF. Full variable domain (remainder filled in from reference TRBV29-1 and TRBJ1-1): SAVISQKPSRDICQRGTSLTIQCQVDSQVTMMFWYRQQPGQSLTLIATANQGSEATYESGFVIDKFPISRPNLTFSTLTVSNMSPEDSSIYLCSGGGVHTEAFFGQGTRLTVV.

The chain employs TRBV4-2 and TRBJ1-5; maybe TRBD1 (5 bases). Per the germline V gene, CDR1 is LGHNA and CDR2 is YNFKEQ. V was cut by 4 bases and J by 3 bases, with 13 bases left in between. The CDR3 has 15 amino acids. DNA of the CDR3: TGTGCCAGCAGCCGCGAGGGCAGGGACAATCAGCCCCAGCATTTT. As protein: CASSREGRDNQPQHF.

V gene TRBV6-5 combines with J gene TRBJ2-7; no firm D call. Trimming pared 3 bases from V and 2 bases from J, leaving 2 bases between. This CDR3 has 11 amino acids. Per germline, CDR1 MNHEY and CDR2 SVGAGI. The CDR3 loop is CASSYTYEQYF. CDR3 nucleotide sequence: TGTGCCAGCAGTTATACCTACGAGCAGTACTTC.

The chain couples TRBV11-2 to TRBJ2-1; TRBD1 is a possible D gene (6 bases). From germline, CDR1 is SGHAT and CDR2 FQNNGV. Trimming took off 5 bases at V and 7 bases at J, with 15 bases between the two ends. CDR3 length: 14 amino acids. CDR3: CASSPLTGWNEQFF. The CDR3 DNA reads TGTGCCAGCAGCCCGCTAACAGGGTGGAATGAGCAGTTCTTC.

The chain couples TRBV21-1 to TRBJ2-3; the D call of TRBD2 is as the table states it, not checked on the DNA. TRBV21-1 corresponds to a pseudogene. The CDR3 contains 18 residues. For the CDR3, the DNA is TGTGCCAGCAGCAAAGCAATAAAGCGGGAGACACACACAGATACGCAGTATTTT. Protein: CASSKAIKRETHTDTQYF.

Worth noting for this clone: It may be a read error: a sequence one base away is much more abundant. Other DNA sequences within the sample encode an identical CDR3. The V gene is TRBV6-1, the J gene TRBJ2-7; D may be TRBD1 (5 bases). Germline CDR1 is MNHNS and CDR2 is SASEGT. V shed 2 bases and J shed 3 bases, with 5 bases lying between them. The CDR3 is 12 amino acids. The CDR3 DNA reads TGTGCCAGCAGTGAACAGGGCTACGAGCAGTACTTC. The encoded protein is CASSEQGYEQYF.

A single count supports this clone. The chain joins TRBV4-3 to TRBJ2-5; TRBD2 matches at 13 bases. The J call may not be correct, given that the DNA end is closer to TRBJ2-7. The CDR3 consists of 15 residues. Per germline, CDR1 LGHNA and CDR2 YSLEER. CDR3 DNA: TGCGCCAGCAGCCAAGCCGGACTAGCGGGAGCCGAGCAGTACTTC. This translates into CASSQAGLAGAEQYF.

The chain is built from TRBV29-1 and TRBJ1-4, with TRBD1 identical over 7 bases. V gave up 1 base and J gave up 8 bases; unmatched junction bases: 4. Germline CDR1 and CDR2: SQVTM and ANQGSEA. The CDR3 runs to 13 residues. CDR3 sequence reads: CSVEGRQGEKLFF. DNA of the CDR3: TGCAGCGTTGAAGGGAGACAGGGAGAAAAACTGTTTTTT. The variable domain in full, completed from reference TRBV29-1 and TRBJ1-4, reads SAVISQKPSRDICQRGTSLTIQCQVDSQVTMMFWYRQQPGQSLTLIATANQGSEATYESGFVIDKFPISRPNLTFSTLTVSNMSPEDSSIYLCSVEGRQGEKLFFGSGTQLSVL.

V usage is TRBV5-6 and J usage is TRBJ2-3; D unclear. Germline CDR1 is SGHDT and CDR2 is YYEEEE. The CDR3 runs 18 residues. The germline V and J ends were trimmed by 3 bases and 0 bases, with 20 bases remaining between them. CDR3 protein: CASSSSYPYTPSTDTQYF. CDR3 nucleotide sequence: TGTGCCAGCAGCTCATCATACCCGTATACCCCAAGCACAGATACGCAGTATTTT.

There are many counts of this clone. The chain recombines TRBV11-3 with TRBJ2-5; 8 bases fit TRBD2. This CDR3 is 14 amino acids long. J was trimmed by 2 bases and V by 5 bases; bases with no gene match: 4. Germline V gene sequence: CDR1 SGHNT, CDR2 YENEEA. The chain's CDR3 is CASSPTGGQETQYF. In nucleotides, the CDR3 is TGTGCCAGCAGCCCCACGGGGGGGCAAGAGACCCAGTACTTC.

This sequence joins TRBV19 and TRBJ2-3, with D uncertain. V was pared by 3 bases and J by 2 bases, with 6 bases between. CDR3 length: 13 residues. In germline, CDR1 is LNHDA, CDR2 SQIVND (reference sequence). The CDR3 region has the DNA TGTGCCAGTAGTATCCAACTCACAGATACGCAGTATTTT. This encodes CASSIQLTDTQYF.

This clone was seen a single time. The CDR3 loop is CASSASSTDTQYF. The DNA of the CDR3 is TGTGCCAGCAGCGCGTCTAGCACAGATACGCAGTATTTT. The chain carries TRBV7-2 and TRBJ2-3; D is unresolved. Germline CDR1 is SGHTA and CDR2 is FQGNSA. This CDR3 is built from 13 residues. V was cut by 5 bases and J by 0 bases, with 6 bases left in between.

The chain joins TRBV5-1 to TRBJ1-1, with 9 nucleotides matching TRBD1. The CDR3 extends over 18 amino acids. V shed 3 bases and J 5 bases; nucleotides not matched to a gene: 17. Germline CDR1 reads SGHRS; CDR2 reads YFSETQ. The CDR3 DNA reads as TGCGCCAGCAGCTCAACTCCCGGGACAGGGACTTTAGGAACTGAAGCTTTCTTT. This gives the protein CASSSTPGTGTLGTEAFF.

V gene TRBV9 combines with J gene TRBJ2-7; a possible D gene is TRBD2 (6 bases). CDR1 is SGDLS, CDR2 YYNGEE, per germline. V was trimmed by 0 bases and J by 1 base, leaving 14 bases between them. The CDR3 extends over 16 amino acids. CDR3 sequence reads: CASSVGSASASYEQYF. As DNA, the CDR3 is TGTGCCAGCAGCGTAGGGTCGGCTAGCGCTTCCTACGAGCAGTACTTC.

The V and J genes are TRBV18 and TRBJ2-5; no firm D call. In germline, CDR1 is KGHSH, CDR2 LQKENI. Deletions cut 2 bases from V and 5 bases from J, with 15 bases between. The CDR3 covers 15 residues. The CDR3 DNA reads TGTGCCAGCTCACCAGCCCAAACAGCCCGGGAGACCCAGTACTTC. Translation: CASSPAQTARETQYF.